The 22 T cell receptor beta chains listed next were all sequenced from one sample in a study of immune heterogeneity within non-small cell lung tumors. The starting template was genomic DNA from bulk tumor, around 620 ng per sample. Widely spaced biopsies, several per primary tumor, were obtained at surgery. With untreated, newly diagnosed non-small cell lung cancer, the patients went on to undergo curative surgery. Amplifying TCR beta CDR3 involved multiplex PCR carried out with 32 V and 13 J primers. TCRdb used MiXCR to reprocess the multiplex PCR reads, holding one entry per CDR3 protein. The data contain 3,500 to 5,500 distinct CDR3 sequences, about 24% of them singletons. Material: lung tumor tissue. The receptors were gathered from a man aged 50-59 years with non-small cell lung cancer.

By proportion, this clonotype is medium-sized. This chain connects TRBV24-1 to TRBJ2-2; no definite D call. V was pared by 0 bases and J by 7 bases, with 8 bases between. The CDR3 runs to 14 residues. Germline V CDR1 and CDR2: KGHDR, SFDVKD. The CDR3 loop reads CATSDLWGSGELFF. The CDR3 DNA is TGTGCCACCAGTGATTTGTGGGGTAGCGGGGAGCTGTTTTTT.

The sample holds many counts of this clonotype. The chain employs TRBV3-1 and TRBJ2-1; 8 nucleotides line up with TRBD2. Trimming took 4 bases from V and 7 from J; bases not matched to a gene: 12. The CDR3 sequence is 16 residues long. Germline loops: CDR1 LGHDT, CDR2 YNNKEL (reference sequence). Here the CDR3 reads CASSRRSGRLLNEQFF. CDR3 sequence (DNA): TGTGCCAGCAGCCGACGGAGCGGGAGACTACTGAATGAGCAGTTCTTC.

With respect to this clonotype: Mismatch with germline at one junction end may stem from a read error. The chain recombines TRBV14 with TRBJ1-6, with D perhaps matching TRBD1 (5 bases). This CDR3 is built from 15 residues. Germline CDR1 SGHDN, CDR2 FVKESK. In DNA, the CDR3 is TGTGCCAGCAGCGCTCTATCAGGGCTTGATTCACCCGTCCTCTTT. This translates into CASSALSGLDSPVLF.

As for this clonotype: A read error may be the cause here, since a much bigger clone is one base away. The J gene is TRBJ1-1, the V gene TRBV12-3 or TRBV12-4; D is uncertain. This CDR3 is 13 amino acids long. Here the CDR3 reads CTSSPPPYTEAFF. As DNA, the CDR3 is TGTACCAGCAGTCCCCCCCCCTACACTGAAGCTTTCTTT.

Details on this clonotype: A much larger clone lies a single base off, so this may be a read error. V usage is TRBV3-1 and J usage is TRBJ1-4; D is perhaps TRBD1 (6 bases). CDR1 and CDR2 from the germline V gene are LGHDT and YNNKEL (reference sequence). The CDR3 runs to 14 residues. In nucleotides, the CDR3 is TGTGCCAGCACCCAACGGGACAAGAATGAAAACCTGTTTTTT. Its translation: CASTQRDKNENLFF.

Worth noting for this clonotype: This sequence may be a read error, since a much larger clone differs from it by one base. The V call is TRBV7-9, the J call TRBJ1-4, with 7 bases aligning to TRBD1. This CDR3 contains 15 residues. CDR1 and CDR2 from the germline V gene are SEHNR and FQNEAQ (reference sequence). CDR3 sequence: CASSTRDSPNVKLFF. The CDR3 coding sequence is TGTGCCAGCAGCACGCGGGACAGCCCTAATGTAAAACTGTTTTTT.

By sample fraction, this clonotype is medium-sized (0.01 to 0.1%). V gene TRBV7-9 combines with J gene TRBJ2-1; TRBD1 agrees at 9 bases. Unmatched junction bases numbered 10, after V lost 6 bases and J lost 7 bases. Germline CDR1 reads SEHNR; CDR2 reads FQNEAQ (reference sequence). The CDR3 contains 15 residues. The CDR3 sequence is CASSLTGGVGNEQFF. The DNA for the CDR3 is TGTGCCAGCAGTCTAACAGGGGGCGTTGGTAATGAGCAGTTCTTC. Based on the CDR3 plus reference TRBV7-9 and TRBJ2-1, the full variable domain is DTGVSQNPRHKITKRGQNVTFRCDPISEHNRLYWYRQTLGQGPEFLTYFQNEAQLEKSRLLSDRFSAERPKGSFSTLEIQRTEQGDSAMYLCASSLTGGVGNEQFFGPGTRLTVL.

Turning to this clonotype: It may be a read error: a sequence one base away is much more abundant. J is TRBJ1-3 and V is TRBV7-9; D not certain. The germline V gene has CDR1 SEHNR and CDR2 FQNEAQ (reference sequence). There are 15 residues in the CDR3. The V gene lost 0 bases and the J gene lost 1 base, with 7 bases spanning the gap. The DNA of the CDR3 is TGTGCCAGCAGCTTAGCTGGGTGGTCTGGAAACACCATATATTTT. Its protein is CASSLAGWSGNTIYF.

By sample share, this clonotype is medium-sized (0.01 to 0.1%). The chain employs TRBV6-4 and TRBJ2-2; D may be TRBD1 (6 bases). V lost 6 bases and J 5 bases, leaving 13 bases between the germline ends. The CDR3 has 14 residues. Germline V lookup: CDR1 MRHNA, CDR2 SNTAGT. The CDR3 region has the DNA TGTGCCAGCAGACCTGGGGGCGAAACCGGGGAGCTGTTTTTT. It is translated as CASRPGGETGELFF.

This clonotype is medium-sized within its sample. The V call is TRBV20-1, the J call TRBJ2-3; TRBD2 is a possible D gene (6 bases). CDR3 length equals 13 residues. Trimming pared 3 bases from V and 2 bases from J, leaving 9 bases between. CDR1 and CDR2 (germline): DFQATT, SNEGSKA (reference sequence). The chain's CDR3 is CSASGGITDTQYF. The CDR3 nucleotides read TGCAGTGCTAGCGGGGGTATCACAGATACGCAGTATTTT.

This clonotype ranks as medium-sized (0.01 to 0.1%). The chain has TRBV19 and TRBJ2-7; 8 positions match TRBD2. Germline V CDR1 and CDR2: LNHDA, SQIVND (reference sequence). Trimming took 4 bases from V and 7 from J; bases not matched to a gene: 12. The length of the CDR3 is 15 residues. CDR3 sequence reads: CASSTDGFRGGEQYF. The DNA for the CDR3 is TGTGCCAGTAGTACGGACGGATTTCGGGGGGGAGAGCAGTACTTC.

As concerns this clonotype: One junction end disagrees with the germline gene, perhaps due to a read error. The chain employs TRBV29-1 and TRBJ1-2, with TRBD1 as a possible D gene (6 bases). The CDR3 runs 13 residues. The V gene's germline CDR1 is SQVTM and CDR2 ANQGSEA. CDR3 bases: TGCAGCGTCGATAAAAGGTCTGCGGGGGGCTACAGCTTC. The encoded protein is CSVDKRSAGGYSF.

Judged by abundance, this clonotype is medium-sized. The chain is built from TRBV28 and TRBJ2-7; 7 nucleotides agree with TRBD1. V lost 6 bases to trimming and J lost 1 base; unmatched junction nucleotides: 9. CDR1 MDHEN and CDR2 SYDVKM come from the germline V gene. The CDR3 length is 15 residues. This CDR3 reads CASRTGTAFSYEQYF. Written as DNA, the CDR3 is TGTGCCAGCAGGACCGGGACAGCATTTTCCTACGAGCAGTACTTC.

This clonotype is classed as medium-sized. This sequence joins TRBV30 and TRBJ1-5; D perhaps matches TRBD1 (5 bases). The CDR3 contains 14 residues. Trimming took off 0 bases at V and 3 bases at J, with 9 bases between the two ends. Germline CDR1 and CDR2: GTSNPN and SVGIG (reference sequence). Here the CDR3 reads CAWSVLRANQPQHF. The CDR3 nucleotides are TGTGCCTGGAGTGTACTCAGGGCCAATCAGCCCCAGCATTTT.

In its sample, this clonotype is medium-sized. The CDR3 reads CSARGWTAGGYTF. CDR3 bases: TGCAGTGCTAGAGGTTGGACAGCGGGAGGCTACACCTTC. The chain couples TRBV20-1 to TRBJ1-2, with a tentative D call TRBD1 (6 bases). From germline, CDR1 is DFQATT and CDR2 SNEGSKA (reference sequence). Trimming cost V 1 base and J 8 bases, with 14 bases left between them. This CDR3 comprises 13 residues.

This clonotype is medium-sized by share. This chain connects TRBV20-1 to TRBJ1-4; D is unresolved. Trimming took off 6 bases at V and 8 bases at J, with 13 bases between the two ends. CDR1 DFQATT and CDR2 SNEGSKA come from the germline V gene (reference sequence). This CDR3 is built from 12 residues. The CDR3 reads CSANPVGEKLFF. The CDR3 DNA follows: TGCAGTGCCAACCCCGTGGGCGAAAAACTGTTTTTT.

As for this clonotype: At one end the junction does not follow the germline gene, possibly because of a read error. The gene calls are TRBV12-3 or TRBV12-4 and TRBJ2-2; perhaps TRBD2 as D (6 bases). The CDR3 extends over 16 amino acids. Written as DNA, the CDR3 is TGTGCCAGCAGTTTAGACAGCGGGCAGAACACCGGGGAGCTTTTTTTT. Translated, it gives CASSLDSGQNTGELFF.

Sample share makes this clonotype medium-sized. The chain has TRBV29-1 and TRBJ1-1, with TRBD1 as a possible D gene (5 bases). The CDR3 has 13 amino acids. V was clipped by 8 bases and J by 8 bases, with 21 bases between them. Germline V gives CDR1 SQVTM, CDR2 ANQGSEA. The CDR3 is CSTQGPGRVEAFF. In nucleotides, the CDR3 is TGCAGCACCCAGGGACCGGGACGAGTCGAAGCTTTCTTT.

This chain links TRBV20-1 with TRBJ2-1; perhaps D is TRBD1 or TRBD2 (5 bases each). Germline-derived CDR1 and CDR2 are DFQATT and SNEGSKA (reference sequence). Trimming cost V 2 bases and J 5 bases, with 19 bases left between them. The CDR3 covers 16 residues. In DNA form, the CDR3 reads TGCAGTGCTAGACCCTCGGGACCCGTGCACCACAATGAGCAGTTCTTC. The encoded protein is CSARPSGPVHHNEQFF.

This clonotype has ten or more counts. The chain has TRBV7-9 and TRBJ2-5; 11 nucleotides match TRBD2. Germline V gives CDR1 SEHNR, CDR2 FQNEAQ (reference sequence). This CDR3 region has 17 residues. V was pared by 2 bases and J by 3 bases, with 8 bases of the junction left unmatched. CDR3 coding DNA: TGTGCCAGCAGCTTAAGACTAGCGGGGAGGGAAAAAGAGACCCAGTACTTC. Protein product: CASSLRLAGREKETQYF.

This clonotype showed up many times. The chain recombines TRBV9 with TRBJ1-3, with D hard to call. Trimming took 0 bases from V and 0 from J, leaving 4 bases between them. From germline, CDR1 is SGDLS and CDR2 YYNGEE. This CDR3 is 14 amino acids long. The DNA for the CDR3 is TGTGCCAGCAGCGTAGGTAGCTCTGGAAACACCATATATTTT. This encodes CASSVGSSGNTIYF.

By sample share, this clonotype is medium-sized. The CDR3 nucleotides are TGTGCCAGTAGTATAGCGAGCGGGTCCAGCACAGATACGCAGTATTTT. This translates into CASSIASGSSTDTQYF. V usage is TRBV19 and J usage is TRBJ2-3, with a tentative D call TRBD2 (6 bases). Germline V gives CDR1 LNHDA, CDR2 SQIVND (reference sequence). This CDR3 has 16 residues. Between the trimmed V and J ends, which lost 1 base and 0 bases, there was a span of 11 bases.